This T cell receptor (beta chain) was profiled in a study of vaccination effects on CD4 cells after COVID-19. Broader study findings: Within healthy vaccinees, only 1 of 255 vaccine-induced clones displayed cross-reactivity with common cold coronaviruses. Few convalescent patients were studied, and early post-infection samples were lacking. Clones of infection and vaccine origin contracted markedly late after vaccination.

This clone was recorded once. Its specificity is not known. A junction boundary mismatches the germline segment, possibly from a read error. The data were produced by immunoSEQ multiplex PCR, yet TCRdb's version contains in-frame clones alone and is incomplete. In the table there are 65,000 to 90,000 clones, 65% to 80% of which are singletons. The CDR3 is made up of 17 amino acids. CDR1 LGHDT and CDR2 YNNKEL come from the germline V gene (reference sequence). Expansion of antigen-specific CD4+ T cells with viral peptide pools was carried out by the ViraFEST assay before sequencing. It was after nine to eleven days of culture that CD4+ T cells were isolated. None of these healthy vaccinees had been infected with SARS-CoV-2 before vaccination. Peptides at roughly 9.2 ug/ml and IL-2 at 10 IU/ml were added to roughly 2 million PBMC per well.

Sequencing used CD4+ T cells from PBMCs cultured with HCoV-NL63 spike peptides, obtained before COVID-19 vaccination. The rearrangement links TRBV3-1 (or the pseudogene TRBV3-2) to TRBJ2-6; D is perhaps TRBD1 (5 bases). The clonotype comes from a human donor who received a COVID-19 vaccine. This chain's CDR3 is CASTGQGRKGGTNVLTF. As DNA, the CDR3 is TGTGCCAGCACCGGCCAGGGTCGAAAGGGTGGGACCAACGTCCTGACTTTC.